Included here is one T cell receptor beta chain sequence, with context. What it binds is unknown. This sample was taken from a study of T-cell memory formation after mild COVID-19. Study summary: The TCR clusters were mostly specific to one donor. Notes on the study in general: Memory from before infection featured some responding clones, which suggests cross-reactive memory joined.

From the 5' RACE reads, TCRdb called clonotypes with MiXCR, one entry per CDR3 protein. The top ten hold approximately 8.1% of the sample, which has approximately 560,000 distinct CDR3 sequences, roughly 17% seen once. The CDR3 contains 16 residues. V shed 4 bases, J shed 9 bases, and the junction held 8 bases outside the gene matches. In germline, CDR1 is SEHNR, CDR2 FQNEAQ (reference sequence). V and J are TRBV7-9 and TRBJ2-1; 14 bases line up with TRBD2. This receptor was identified in an adult woman who had mild COVID-19 (a few samples of this study predate the infection). Cell type and time point are not known. The material sequenced was PBMCs or a T cell subset sorted from them (not recorded which). Here the CDR3 DNA reads TGTGCCAGCAGCTCCCGGGGACTAGCGGGAGTCGGTGAGCAGTTCTTC. Residues: CASSSRGLAGVGEQFF.